This T cell receptor beta chain was captured in a study of response to subunit inactivated influenza vaccine. Using its own MiXCR run on the RT-PCR reads, TCRdb lists one record per CDR3 protein. This table has fewer than 600,000 distinct CDR3 sequences, approximately 7.3% appearing once. Overall study results and limits: T cells newly recruited by each seasonal influenza vaccination are few, the authors suggested.

Trimming cost V 2 bases and J 9 bases, with 6 bases left between them. The CDR3 consists of 12 residues. Per germline, CDR1 SGHDT and CDR2 YYEEEE. This clonotype was observed a few times. Its target is not known. This chain connects TRBV5-6 to TRBJ1-6; the D gene is possibly TRBD1 (5 bases). This specimen was PBMCs from blood, taken about 23 months after vaccination. This clonotype was obtained from a man aged 50-75 years who received an inactivated influenza vaccine. The CDR3, as DNA: TGTGCCAGCAGCTTCGGGGCTTCACCCCTCCACTTT. Its protein is CASSFGASPLHF.